This T cell receptor (beta chain) was recovered during a study of shared clonotypes between healthy human individuals. Sequencing used immunoSEQ multiplex PCR; TCRdb keeps in-frame clones, though not all of them. The sample contains roughly 1,800,000 clones, over 85% of which appear only once. CDR1 and CDR2 from the germline V gene are MDHEN and SYDVKM. This CDR3 spans 12 amino acids. Trimming left V 5 bases short and J 11 bases short, with 13 bases between. CD45RO-negative CD8 cells positively selected for CCR7 made up the naive population, which excluded terminally differentiated effector memory CD45RA+ cells.

This receptor was obtained from a man aged 18 to 29 in good health. The sequenced sample consisted of naive CD8+ T cells sorted from blood. This chain uses TRBV28 with TRBJ1-5; D uncertain. Here the CDR3 DNA reads TGTGCCAGCAGTCCCCCTGGCTGGGCCCAGCATTTT. This codes for CASSPPGWAQHF.